This T cell receptor beta chain was recorded in a study of cytomegalovirus exposure and HLA in healthy donors. Study in general: Across 350 to 500 genotyped donors, around 82% landed in the Caucasian-associated ancestry cluster. Whole-study results and caveats: As a later analysis revealed, the rate of TCR association differed by HLA locus, with DRB1 most and HLA-C fewest. Reported results showed that the classifier diagnosed cytomegalovirus status with high specificity and sensitivity.

About this clone: Its antigen is still unknown.

Primers included in the PCR were 60 Vbeta and 13 Jbeta primers. TCRdb keeps only in-frame clones here, not all; method: immunoSEQ multiplex PCR. Among nearly 200,000 clones listed, 70% to 85% were seen once. J was trimmed by 4 bases and V by 3 bases; bases with no gene match: 9. Germline V gene lookup returns CDR1 SGHRS and CDR2 YFSETQ. This CDR3 is built from 15 residues. This chain links TRBV5-1 with TRBJ1-1, with TRBD1 matching 7 bases. This TCR was recovered from a boy between 2 and 10 years old in good health and CMV-seronegative. Material: PBMCs. CDR3 region: CASSSSGGSGTEAFF. The DNA of the CDR3 is TGCGCCAGCAGCTCTTCAGGGGGTTCGGGCACTGAAGCTTTCTTT.